The T cell receptor beta chain under discussion was sequenced for a study of T cell responses to AZD1222 COVID-19 vaccine. Trimming left V 9 bases short and J 2 bases short, with 15 bases between. Germline CDR1 reads KGHDR; CDR2 reads SFDVKD. The CDR3 length is 14 residues. Sequencing used immunoSEQ multiplex PCR; TCRdb keeps in-frame clones, though not all of them. The sample records 93,000 or so clones, roughly 91% being singletons. The gene calls are TRBV24-1 and TRBJ1-2; D remains unclear. This TCR was sampled from an adult in good health. The sample in question was peripheral blood, obtained on day 0 of AZD1222 vaccination. In DNA form, the CDR3 reads TGTGCCACCTCGATGATAGAGATCAACTATGGCTACACCTTC. The encoded protein is CATSMIEINYGYTF.